The 18 T cell receptor beta chains listed next were all sequenced from one sample in a study of neurological immune-mediated disorders (dated by TCRdb to 2018 to 2020). The library was generated by 5' RACE. For sequencing, an Illumina HiSeq 2500 was employed. The raw public reads went through TCRdb reprocessing: fastp at Q25, MiXCR clone calling, in-frame beta chains kept. Each entry merges the rows of one CDR3 protein and shows their most common DNA and genes. This sample comprises about 53,000 distinct CDR3 sequences, roughly 8.4% of them detected only once. The ten biggest clones cover under 2.5% of the sample. Sample time point, as interpreted from the label and publication: longitudinal time-point 3. The material sequenced was PBMCs. The receptors shown here come from a woman aged 40 to 49 in good health.

This clonotype appeared many times. This chain joins TRBV4-1 and TRBJ2-7; 9 positions agree with TRBD2. The CDR3 is 15 residues long. The germline gives CDR1 MGHRA, CDR2 YSYEKL. The V segment lost 3 bases and the J segment 0 bases; nucleotides outside the gene matches: 3. The CDR3 DNA follows: TGCGCCAGCAGCCAGAGTAGCGGGAGCTCCTACGAGCAGTACTTC. Protein sequence: CASSQSSGSSYEQYF.

This clonotype was recorded many times. The chain has TRBV27 and TRBJ2-1; TRBD1 matches 12 bases. The V segment lost 3 bases and the J segment 6 bases; nucleotides outside the gene matches: 3. The V gene's germline CDR1 is MNHEY and CDR2 SMNVEV (reference sequence). The CDR3 sequence is 15 residues long. As DNA, the CDR3 is TGTGCCAGCAGTTTCGGGACAGGGGGCTTCAATGAGCAGTTCTTC. This translates into CASSFGTGGFNEQFF.

There are many counts of this clonotype. The chain carries TRBV20-1 and TRBJ1-1; 7 nucleotides agree with TRBD1. The CDR3 runs to 12 residues. Germline V gene data show CDR1 as DFQATT and CDR2 as SNEGSKA (reference sequence). V was clipped by 7 bases and J by 8 bases; unmatched bases: 10. CDR3 amino acids: CSGRRQGLEAFF. The CDR3 nucleotides are TGCAGTGGGAGGCGACAGGGCTTAGAAGCTTTCTTT.

This clonotype was observed many times. The chain couples TRBV5-1 to TRBJ2-3; TRBD1 matches at 7 bases. Germline CDR1 and CDR2: SGHRS and YFSETQ. V gave up 0 bases and J gave up 6 bases; unmatched junction bases: 7. CDR3 length: 15 residues. The CDR3 loop reads CASSLAQGDRDTQYF. The CDR3 DNA is TGCGCCAGCAGCTTGGCGCAGGGGGATCGGGATACGCAGTATTTT.

This clonotype was picked up many times. V usage is TRBV20-1 and J usage is TRBJ2-2; no clear D. CDR1 and CDR2 from the germline V gene are DFQATT and SNEGSKA (reference sequence). There are 14 residues in the CDR3. Deletions cut 0 bases from V and 4 bases from J, with 9 bases between. Here the CDR3 reads CSARDVGLTGELFF. CDR3 nucleotide sequence: TGCAGTGCTAGAGATGTCGGTCTCACCGGGGAGCTGTTTTTT.

In its sample, this clonotype was seen many times. The V call is TRBV12-3 or TRBV12-4, the J call TRBJ1-5; 12 bases are shared with TRBD1. CDR3 length equals 15 residues. The trim removed 4 bases at V and 6 bases at J, leaving 4 bases unmatched. The CDR3 region has the DNA TGTGCCAGCAGTTACCGGGACAGGGGGCTTCAGCCCCAGCATTTT. Protein sequence: CASSYRDRGLQPQHF.

This clonotype has ten or more counts. The gene calls are TRBV27 and TRBJ2-1, with TRBD2 as a possible D gene (6 bases). There are 13 residues in the CDR3. Germline CDR1 is MNHEY and CDR2 is SMNVEV (reference sequence). Trimming cost V 2 bases and J 8 bases, with 10 bases left between them. CDR3 sequence (DNA): TGTGCCAGCAGTTTAAGTTGGGGGGATGAGCAGTTCTTC. Amino acids: CASSLSWGDEQFF.

This clonotype was seen ten or more times. J is TRBJ2-5 and V is TRBV20-1; either TRBD1 or TRBD2 may supply D (5 bases each). The CDR3 totals 15 residues. With 5 bases removed from V and 5 bases from J, the gap between germline ends came to 21 bases. CDR1 and CDR2 (germline): DFQATT, SNEGSKA (reference sequence). CDR3 nucleotide sequence: TGCAGTGCTTCCCAGCCGGGACGGGGAGTGGAGACCCAGTACTTC. This translates into CSASQPGRGVETQYF.

This clonotype has at least ten counts. V gene TRBV20-1 combines with J gene TRBJ2-7; TRBD2 agrees at 8 bases. The V gene's germline CDR1 is DFQATT and CDR2 SNEGSKA (reference sequence). Unmatched junction bases numbered 6, after V lost 3 bases and J lost 2 bases. The CDR3 totals 14 residues. This CDR3 reads CSARTSGGTYEQYF. CDR3 sequence (DNA): TGCAGTGCTAGGACCAGCGGGGGAACCTACGAGCAGTACTTC.

This clonotype was seen ten or more times. The chain carries TRBV4-1 and TRBJ1-1, with no clear D. Germline loops: CDR1 MGHRA, CDR2 YSYEKL. V lost 4 bases, J lost 0 bases, and 18 bases lay in between. The CDR3 spans 17 residues. Written as DNA, the CDR3 is TGCGCCAGCAGCCGCCGGTCGGTCCTAATAATGAACACTGAAGCTTTCTTT. It specifies CASSRRSVLIMNTEAFF.

J is TRBJ2-3 and V is TRBV20-1; TRBD2 aligns across 11 bases. Germline V gives CDR1 DFQATT, CDR2 SNEGSKA (reference sequence). The CDR3 length is 17 residues. With 2 bases clipped from V and 3 bases from J, the junction kept 10 bases outside the gene matches. The CDR3 DNA sequence: TGCAGTGCTAGACCGTTAACTAGCGGGAGTGTGACAGATACGCAGTATTTT. It translates to CSARPLTSGSVTDTQYF.

In this sample, this clonotype turned up many times. The V call is TRBV5-6, the J call TRBJ1-1; D not certain. The CDR3 runs 13 residues. V was trimmed by 4 bases and J by 0 bases, leaving 7 bases between them. CDR1 and CDR2 (germline): SGHDT, YYEEEE. Here the CDR3 DNA reads TGTGCCAGCAGCCCTCTTTTGAACACTGAAGCTTTCTTT. It is translated as CASSPLLNTEAFF. Based on the CDR3 plus reference TRBV5-6 and TRBJ1-1, the full variable domain is DAGVTQSPTHLIKTRGQQVTLRCSPKSGHDTVSWYQQALGQGPQFIFQYYEEEERQRGNFPDRFSGHQFPNYSSELNVNALLLGDSALYLCASSPLLNTEAFFGQGTRLTVV.

In its sample, this clonotype was seen many times. This chain links TRBV29-1 with TRBJ1-3; D not certain. The V end was cut by 1 base, the J end by 2 bases, with 6 bases between. This CDR3 has 13 amino acids. The V gene's germline CDR1 is SQVTM and CDR2 ANQGSEA. The CDR3: CSVEGTAGNTIYF. The CDR3 DNA reads TGCAGCGTTGAAGGGACCGCTGGAAACACCATATATTTT.

This clonotype was recorded at least ten times. The chain is built from TRBV5-6 and TRBJ1-5; TRBD1 might be the D (5 bases). Germline loops: CDR1 SGHDT, CDR2 YYEEEE. Trimming shortened V by 6 bases and J by 2 bases, and 12 bases separated the two germline ends. This CDR3 comprises 14 residues. CDR3 region: CASTRRDGNQPQHF. The CDR3 nucleotides read TGTGCCAGCACACGCCGGGACGGCAATCAGCCCCAGCATTTT.

The V gene is TRBV10-3, the J gene TRBJ2-7; 9 bases match TRBD1. The germline CDR1 and CDR2 sequences are ENHRY and SYGVKD. The CDR3 consists of 17 residues. V lost 6 bases, J lost 3 bases, and 15 bases stayed unmatched. The CDR3 protein is CAIRGQGPGPRIYEQYF. CDR3 DNA: TGTGCCATCAGGGGACAGGGCCCAGGCCCCCGCATCTACGAGCAGTACTTC.

The sample holds many counts of this clonotype. V usage is TRBV6-5 and J usage is TRBJ2-7; D call uncertain. Germline CDR1 reads MNHEY; CDR2 reads SVGAGI. This CDR3 has 14 residues. Trimming stripped 0 bases from V and 7 bases from J, with 13 bases between. The CDR3 here is CASSYSQKVREQYF. CDR3 coding DNA: TGTGCCAGCAGTTACTCACAGAAAGTACGTGAGCAGTACTTC.

This clonotype was counted many times. The V gene is TRBV7-2, the J gene TRBJ2-7; D assignment may be TRBD1 or TRBD2 (6 bases each). The CDR3 is 15 residues long. Trimming stripped 5 bases from V and 5 bases from J, with 19 bases between. Germline-derived CDR1 and CDR2 are SGHTA and FQGNSA. The CDR3 DNA is TGTGCCAGCAGCGTATTGTCCCACAGGGAGGACGAGCAGTACTTC. Translation gives CASSVLSHREDEQYF.

Ten or more counts support this clonotype. The J gene is TRBJ2-2, the V gene TRBV2; 10 nucleotides align to TRBD2. This CDR3 is 16 amino acids long. Germline V lookup: CDR1 SNHLY, CDR2 FYNNEI. V was clipped by 10 bases and J by 0 bases; unmatched bases: 8. This CDR3 is CATSGSEYSNTGELFF. In DNA, the CDR3 is TGTGCCACTAGCGGGAGCGAATACTCGAACACCGGGGAGCTGTTTTTT.